This section outlines one T cell receptor beta chain sequence together with its context. Its antigen is as yet unknown. Caucasian adults residing in Nashville, Tennessee made up all the donors. This sample is part of a study of shared clonotypes between healthy human individuals. Study processing details: Filtering differed since immunoSEQ provided only junctions, with no quality scores. Data came from immunoSEQ multiplex PCR; TCRdb stores just in-frame clones and leaves some out. D and trimming were read from the DNA, whereas the V and J calls and clone size are those reported in that table. Among about 2.4 million clones listed, over 85% were seen once. Study outcomes and limitations: The sole specimen, blood, was sampled, and tissue repertoires likely differ.

V was cut by 0 bases and J by 2 bases, with 10 bases left in between. Germline CDR1 and CDR2: MNHNY and SVGAGI (reference sequence). This CDR3 is built from 15 residues. The V and J genes are TRBV6-6 and TRBJ1-2; the D is unclear. Specimen: naive CD4+ T cells from PBMCs. Subset defined: CD45RA+ positively selected. The source of this sequence is a man aged 18 to 30 in good health. Some clones in this sample may be carry-over from other donors' samples. For the CDR3, the DNA is TGTGCCAGCAGTTACTCGAAGGTCAGCAACTATGGCTACACCTTC. Residues: CASSYSKVSNYGYTF.